These T cell receptor beta chains were read from a single sample in a study of beta chain features in type 1 diabetes. Generated by immunoSEQ multiplex PCR, the TCRdb table keeps only in-frame clones and is missing some. The table includes some 900,000 clones, about a sixth detected once. The sequenced material came from naive CD4+ T cells from blood. These TCRs come from a woman under 30 in good health. CDR3s include the opening cysteine and the closing phenylalanine or tryptophan. The D gene is left open where the match is weak. Size tells how often a clone was seen (once, few, many) or the class of an expanded clone, and some rows leave it out.

abundance: .
j_gene: TRBJ2-7
v_gene: TRBV9
d_gene: .
CDR3aa: CASSAGEQGFREQYF
CDR3nt: TGTGCCAGCAGCGCCGGGGAACAGGGATTTCGCGAGCAGTACTTC

abundance: few
j_gene: TRBJ2-7
v_gene: TRBV7-9
d_gene: .
CDR3aa: CASSQQGLAVEQYF
CDR3nt: TGTGCCAGCAGCCAGCAGGGCCTAGCAGTCGAGCAGTACTTC

abundance: few
j_gene: TRBJ2-3
v_gene: TRBV4-3
d_gene: TRBD2
CDR3aa: CASSPYSSGRARGGTQYF
CDR3nt: TGCGCCAGCAGCCCCTACTCTAGCGGGAGGGCCAGGGGGGGCACGCAGTATTTT

abundance: .
j_gene: TRBJ1-1
v_gene: TRBV7-9
d_gene: .
CDR3aa: CASSLAGARTEAFF
CDR3nt: TGTGCCAGCAGCTTAGCAGGGGCGCGAACTGAAGCTTTCTTT

abundance: few
j_gene: TRBJ2-1
v_gene: TRBV6-5
d_gene: TRBD2
CDR3aa: CASSYLGGRTYNEQFF
CDR3nt: TGTGCCAGCAGTTACTTGGGCGGGAGGACCTACAATGAGCAGTTCTTC

abundance: .
j_gene: TRBJ2-1
v_gene: TRBV9
d_gene: TRBD2
CDR3aa: CASSVTGLAGTVYNEQFF
CDR3nt: TGTGCCAGCAGCGTAACCGGACTAGCGGGAACAGTCTACAATGAGCAGTTCTTC

abundance: .
j_gene: TRBJ2-2
v_gene: TRBV9
d_gene: .
CDR3aa: CASSVRPENTGELFF
CDR3nt: TGTGCCAGCAGCGTAAGGCCAGAGAACACCGGGGAGCTGTTTTTT

abundance: .
j_gene: TRBJ2-1
v_gene: TRBV5-1
d_gene: .
CDR3aa: CASSLDWPGDDNEQFF
CDR3nt: TGCGCCAGCAGCCTTGATTGGCCGGGAGATGACAATGAGCAGTTCTTC

abundance: few
j_gene: TRBJ1-4
v_gene: TRBV5-1
d_gene: .
CDR3aa: CASRAGQENEKLFF
CDR3nt: TGCGCCAGCAGAGCGGGACAAGAGAATGAAAAACTGTTTTTT

abundance: many
j_gene: TRBJ2-5
v_gene: TRBV7-9
d_gene: .
CDR3aa: CASSFQETQYF
CDR3nt: TGTGCCAGCAGCTTCCAAGAGACCCAGTACTTC